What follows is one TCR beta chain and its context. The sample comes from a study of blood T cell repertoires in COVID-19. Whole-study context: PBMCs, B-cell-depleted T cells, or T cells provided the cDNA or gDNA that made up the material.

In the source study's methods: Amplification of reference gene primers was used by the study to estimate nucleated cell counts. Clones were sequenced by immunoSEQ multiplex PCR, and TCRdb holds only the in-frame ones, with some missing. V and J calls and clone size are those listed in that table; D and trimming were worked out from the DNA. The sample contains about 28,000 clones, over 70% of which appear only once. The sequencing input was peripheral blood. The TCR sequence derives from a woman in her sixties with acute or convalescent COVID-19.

This CDR3 reads CASSLLQGGPLHF. CDR3 in DNA: TGTGCCAGCAGTTTATTGCAGGGTGGGCCCCTCCACTTT. The J gene is TRBJ1-6, the V gene TRBV27, with a possible D match to TRBD1 (5 bases). V shed 1 base and J shed 13 bases, with 11 bases lying between them. The CDR3 is 13 amino acids. Germline V lookup: CDR1 MNHEY, CDR2 SMNVEV (reference sequence).